The clone carrying this T cell receptor beta chain was seen more than once but under ten times. Its antigen remains unidentified. cDNA reverse transcribed from extracted RNA served as the sequencing template. The data were produced by immunoSEQ multiplex PCR, yet TCRdb's version contains in-frame clones alone and is incomplete. The data hold 100,000 to 150,000 clones, with 49% observed a single time. This specimen belongs to a study of CD8+ T cells in alopecia areata. Study conclusions and caveats: Affected lesional scalp, above all in alopecia totalis/universalis, was more clonal than normal scalp.

The CDR3 runs to 17 residues. V lost 4 bases, J lost 0 bases, and 4 bases stayed unmatched. The V gene's germline CDR1 is SGHVS and CDR2 FNYEAQ. The chain is built from TRBV7-6 and TRBJ2-6; 9 bases align to TRBD1. This TCR was sampled from a human donor with alopecia areata. The sequencing used CD8+ T cells sorted from blood, collected at week 0. CDR3 DNA sequence: TGTGCCAGCAGCTCGGGACAGGGAAACTCTGGGGCCAACGTCCTGACTTTC. It yields the protein CASSSGQGNSGANVLTF.